This T cell receptor (beta chain) originates from a study of metastatic and nonmetastatic thyroid tumors. Study outcomes and limitations: In both blood and tumor samples, TCR beta diversity was reported significantly higher for malignant than benign nodules.

Patients had received no treatment of any kind before thyroid surgery. Trimming removed 5 bases at V and 6 bases at J, with 9 bases between. Germline V gene data show CDR1 as SNHLY and CDR2 as FYNNEI. CDR3 size: 12 residues. On this clone: Antigen unknown.

TCRdb re-called the PCR reads through MiXCR. The sample lists tens of thousands of clones, less than 25% occurring once. The sample was blood. V usage is TRBV2 and J usage is TRBJ2-3; no definite D call. The TCR comes from a female donor with papillary thyroid cancer or a benign thyroid nodule (not recorded which). Some clones in this sample may be carry-over from other donors' samples. CDR3 in amino acids: CASSFRADTQYF. In DNA form, the CDR3 reads TGTGCCAGCAGTTTCCGAGCTGATACGCAGTATTTT.